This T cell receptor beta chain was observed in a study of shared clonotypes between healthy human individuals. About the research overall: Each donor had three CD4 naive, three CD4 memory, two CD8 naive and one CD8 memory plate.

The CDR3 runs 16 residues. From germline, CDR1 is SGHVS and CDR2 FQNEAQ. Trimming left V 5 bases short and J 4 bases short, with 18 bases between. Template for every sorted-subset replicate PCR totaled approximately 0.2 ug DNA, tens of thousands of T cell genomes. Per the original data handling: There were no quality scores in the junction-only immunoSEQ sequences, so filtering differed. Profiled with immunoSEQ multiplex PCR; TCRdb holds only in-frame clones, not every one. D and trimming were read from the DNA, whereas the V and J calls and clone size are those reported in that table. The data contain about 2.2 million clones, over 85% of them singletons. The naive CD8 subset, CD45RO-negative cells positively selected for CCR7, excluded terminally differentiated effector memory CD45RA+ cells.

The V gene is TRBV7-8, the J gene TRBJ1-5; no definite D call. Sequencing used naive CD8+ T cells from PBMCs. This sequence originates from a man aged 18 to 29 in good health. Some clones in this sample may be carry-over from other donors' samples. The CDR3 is CASSPSASRGNQPQHF. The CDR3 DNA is TGTGCCAGCAGCCCCTCGGCATCGCGAGGGAATCAGCCCCAGCATTTT. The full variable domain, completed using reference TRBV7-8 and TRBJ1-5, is GAGVSQSPRYKVAKRGQDVALRCDPISGHVSLFWYQQALGQGPEFLTYFQNEAQLDKSGLPSDRFFAERPEGSVSTLKIQRTQQEDSAVYLCASSPSASRGNQPQHFGDGTRLSIL.